These 15 T cell receptor beta chains originate from one sample sequenced in a study of T cell responses to AZD1222 COVID-19 vaccine. TCRdb's copy holds only in-frame clones and misses some; the assay was immunoSEQ multiplex PCR. The sample has about 140,000 clones; roughly 92% are singletons. The input for sequencing was peripheral blood, taken 28 days after the second AZD1222 dose. Receptor source: an adult who received the AZD1222 COVID-19 vaccine.

This clone was counted between two and nine times. The chain has TRBV28 and TRBJ2-7; TRBD2 matches 7 bases. The CDR3 covers 16 residues. Trimming cost V 7 bases and J 0 bases; bases outside gene matches: 12. Germline V gives CDR1 MDHEN, CDR2 SYDVKM. The CDR3 reads CASIPIRSSGSYEQYF. CDR3 in DNA: TGTGCCAGCATCCCAATTAGGTCTAGCGGCTCCTACGAGCAGTACTTC.

Here the CDR3 reads CASSIGQGGNQPQHF. The CDR3 DNA follows: TGTGCCAGTAGTATTGGGCAGGGTGGCAATCAGCCCCAGCATTTT. V gene TRBV19 combines with J gene TRBJ1-5; a possible D gene is TRBD1 (5 bases). Germline CDR1 is LNHDA and CDR2 is SQIVND (reference sequence). The CDR3 sequence is 15 residues long. Trimming left V 3 bases short and J 2 bases short, with 11 bases between.

The genes are TRBV7-3 and TRBJ1-5; weak D call: TRBD1 (5 bases). V gave up 2 bases and J gave up 6 bases, with 17 bases separating them. This CDR3 contains 16 residues. CDR1 SGHTA and CDR2 FQGTGA come from the germline V gene. The CDR3 is CASSLYRGREGQPQHF. The CDR3 region has the DNA TGTGCCAGCAGCTTATACCGGGGCAGGGAAGGTCAGCCCCAGCATTTT.

This chain links TRBV24-1 with TRBJ2-1; D possibly corresponds to TRBD2 (6 bases). The CDR3 loop spans 15 amino acids. V was cut by 2 bases and J by 8 bases, with 15 bases left in between. Germline CDR1 reads KGHDR; CDR2 reads SFDVKD. CDR3 nucleotide sequence: TGTGCCACCAGTGATTCAAGAGTGGGCGGGGATGAGCAGTTCTTC. It translates to CATSDSRVGGDEQFF.

This clone has a single count. The chain combines TRBV5-3 with TRBJ1-1; D is possibly TRBD1 (5 bases). TRBV5-3 is placed among ORFs of uncertain function. The CDR3 is made up of 15 amino acids. Trimming left V 0 bases short and J 3 bases short, with 12 bases between. CDR3 in DNA: TGTGCCAGAAGCTTGGACCAGGGAGAGGACACTGAAGCTTTCTTT. Its translation is CARSLDQGEDTEAFF.

The DNA of the CDR3 is TGTGCCAGCAGCTTGGGATCGTCGGGCTACGAGCAGTACTTC. Its translation is CASSLGSSGYEQYF. The V call is TRBV5-8, the J call TRBJ2-7, with D unresolved. Germline V gene data show CDR1 as SGHTS and CDR2 as YDEGEE. CDR3 size: 14 residues. V was cut by 0 bases and J by 3 bases, with 10 bases left in between.

V gene TRBV10-3 combines with J gene TRBJ2-1; possibly TRBD2 for D (7 bases). The V end was cut by 6 bases, the J end by 10 bases, with 16 bases between. Germline CDR1 and CDR2: ENHRY and SYGVKD. The CDR3 is 13 amino acids. This chain's CDR3 is CAISGDTGGEQFF. CDR3 sequence (DNA): TGTGCCATCAGCGGGGACACGGGGGGCGAGCAGTTCTTC.

This clone was seen once. This chain uses TRBV10-3 with TRBJ2-1; 10 nucleotides line up with TRBD1. J was trimmed by 4 bases and V by 7 bases; bases with no gene match: 4. The CDR3 length is 14 residues. From germline, CDR1 is ENHRY and CDR2 SYGVKD. The CDR3 is CAIMGQGFYNEQFF. In DNA, the CDR3 is TGTGCCATCATGGGACAGGGGTTTTACAATGAGCAGTTCTTC.

The chain employs TRBV5-1 and TRBJ1-3, with D possibly TRBD1 on 5 matching bases. V was shortened by 5 bases and J by 2 bases, with 14 bases between the two germline ends. This CDR3 region has 15 residues. Germline CDR1 SGHRS, CDR2 YFSETQ. The CDR3 region is CASSLSGEAGNTIYF. The CDR3 bases are TGCGCCAGCAGTCTCTCGGGGGAGGCTGGAAACACCATATATTTT.

The J gene is TRBJ2-2, the V gene TRBV7-3, with D hard to call. Germline-derived CDR1 and CDR2 are SGHTA and FQGTGA. Trimming left V 5 bases short and J 7 bases short, with 5 bases between. This CDR3 has 11 amino acids. CDR3 sequence reads: CASSGGGELFF. DNA of the CDR3: TGTGCCAGCAGCGGCGGCGGGGAGCTGTTTTTT.

The chain is built from TRBV19 and TRBJ1-6; D ambiguous. CDR1 is LNHDA and CDR2 is SQIVND in the germline V gene (reference sequence). The CDR3 length is 13 residues. Trimming stripped 5 bases from V and 7 bases from J, with 9 bases between. This CDR3 is CASSPAGNSPLHF. CDR3 DNA: TGTGCCAGTAGTCCAGCGGGAAATTCACCCCTCCACTTT.

This clone showed up just a few times. This chain connects TRBV10-3 to TRBJ2-5; D perhaps matches TRBD1 (7 bases). This CDR3 has 18 amino acids. The germline V gene has CDR1 ENHRY and CDR2 SYGVKD. V shed 8 bases and J shed 8 bases, with 33 bases lying between them. The CDR3 DNA reads TGTGCCATCGGGGATAGCCGGGGTACGCCCGGGCAGGGGGGTACCCAGTACTTC. Amino acids: CAIGDSRGTPGQGGTQYF.

This rearrangement joins TRBV29-1 to TRBJ1-5, with D unclear. V shed 6 bases and J shed 7 bases, with 16 bases lying between them. CDR3 size: 13 residues. Germline loops: CDR1 SQVTM, CDR2 ANQGSEA. For the CDR3, the DNA is TGCAGCGTCCGGGGAGGGTTCGACCAGCCCCAGCATTTT. Translation gives CSVRGGFDQPQHF.

Written as DNA, the CDR3 is TGTGCCAGCAGCCTACCTGAAGAGACCGGGGAGCTGTTTTTT. Residues: CASSLPEETGELFF. The chain carries TRBV4-2 and TRBJ2-2; D is unresolved. Trimming removed 4 bases at V and 5 bases at J, with 11 bases between. Germline CDR1 is LGHNA and CDR2 is YNFKEQ. The CDR3 totals 14 residues.

The V and J genes are TRBV5-1 and TRBJ2-6, with D perhaps matching TRBD2 (6 bases). The germline CDR1 and CDR2 sequences are SGHRS and YFSETQ. This CDR3 spans 16 amino acids. The V and J ends lost 0 bases and 2 bases respectively, with 9 bases between them. The CDR3 DNA reads TGCGCCAGCAGCTTGGGGCGGGATCCTGGGGCCAACGTCCTGACTTTC. Amino acids: CASSLGRDPGANVLTF.